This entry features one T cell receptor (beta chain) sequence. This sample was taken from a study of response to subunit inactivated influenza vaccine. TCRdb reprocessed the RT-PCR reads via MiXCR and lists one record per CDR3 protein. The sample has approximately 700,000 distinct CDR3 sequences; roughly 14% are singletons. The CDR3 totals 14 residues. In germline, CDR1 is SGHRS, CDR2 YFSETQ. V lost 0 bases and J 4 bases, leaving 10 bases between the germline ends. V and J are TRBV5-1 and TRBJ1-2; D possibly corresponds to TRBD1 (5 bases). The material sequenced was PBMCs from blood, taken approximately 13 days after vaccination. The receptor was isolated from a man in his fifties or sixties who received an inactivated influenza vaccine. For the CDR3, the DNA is TGCGCCAGCAGCTTGGCAGGGACGGTCTATGGCTACACCTTC. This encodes CASSLAGTVYGYTF.